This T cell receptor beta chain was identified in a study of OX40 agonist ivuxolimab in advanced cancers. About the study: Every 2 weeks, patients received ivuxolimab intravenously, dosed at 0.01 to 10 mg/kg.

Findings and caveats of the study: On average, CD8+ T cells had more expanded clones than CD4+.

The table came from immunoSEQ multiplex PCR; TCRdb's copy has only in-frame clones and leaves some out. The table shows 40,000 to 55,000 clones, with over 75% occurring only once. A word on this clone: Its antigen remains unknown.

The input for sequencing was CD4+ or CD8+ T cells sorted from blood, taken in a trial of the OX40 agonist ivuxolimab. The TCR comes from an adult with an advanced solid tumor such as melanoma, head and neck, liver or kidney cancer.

In DNA, the CDR3 is TGTGCCAGCAGCTTGGAGGCAGGGGGCTTCACTGGGGCCAACGTCCTGACTTTC. Its translation is CASSLEAGGFTGANVLTF. The V gene is TRBV5-6, the J gene TRBJ2-6, with 8 positions matching TRBD1. CDR1 SGHDT and CDR2 YYEEEE come from the germline V gene. After removal of 0 bases from V and 2 bases from J, the junction contained 7 bases not matched to a gene. The CDR3 covers 18 residues. The variable domain in full, with the rest retrieved from reference TRBV5-6 and TRBJ2-6, is DAGVTQSPTHLIKTRGQQVTLRCSPKSGHDTVSWYQQALGQGPQFIFQYYEEEERQRGNFPDRFSGHQFPNYSSELNVNALLLGDSALYLCASSLEAGGFTGANVLTFGAGSRLTVL.